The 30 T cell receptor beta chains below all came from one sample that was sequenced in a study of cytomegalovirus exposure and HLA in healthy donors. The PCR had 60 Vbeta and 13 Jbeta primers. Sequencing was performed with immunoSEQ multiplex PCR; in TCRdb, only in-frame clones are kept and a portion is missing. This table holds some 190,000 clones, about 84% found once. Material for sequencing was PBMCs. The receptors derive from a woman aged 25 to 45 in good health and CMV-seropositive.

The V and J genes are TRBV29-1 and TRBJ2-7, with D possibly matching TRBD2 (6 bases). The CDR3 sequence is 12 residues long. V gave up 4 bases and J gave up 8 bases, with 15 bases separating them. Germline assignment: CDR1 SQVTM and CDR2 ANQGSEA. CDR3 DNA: TGCAGCGTTGTTCGGGGACTCGGTAAGCAGTACTTC. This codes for CSVVRGLGKQYF.

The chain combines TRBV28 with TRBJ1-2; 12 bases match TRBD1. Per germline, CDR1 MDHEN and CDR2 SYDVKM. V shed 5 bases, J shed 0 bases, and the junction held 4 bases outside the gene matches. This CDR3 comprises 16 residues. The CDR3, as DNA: TGTGCCAGCAGTACCGGGACAGGGGGCGCTAACTATGGCTACACCTTC. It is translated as CASSTGTGGANYGYTF.

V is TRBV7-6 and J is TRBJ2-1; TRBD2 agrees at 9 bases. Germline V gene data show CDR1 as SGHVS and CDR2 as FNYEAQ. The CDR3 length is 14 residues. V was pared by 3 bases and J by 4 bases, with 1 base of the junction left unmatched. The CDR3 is CASSLTSGYNEQFF. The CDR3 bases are TGTGCCAGCAGCTTGACTAGCGGATACAATGAGCAGTTCTTC.

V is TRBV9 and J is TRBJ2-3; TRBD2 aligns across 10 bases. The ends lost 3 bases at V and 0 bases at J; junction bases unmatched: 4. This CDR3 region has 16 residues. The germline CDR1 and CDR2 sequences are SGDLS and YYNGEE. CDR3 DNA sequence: TGTGCCAGCAGCGGACTAGCGGGCGGAAGCACAGATACGCAGTATTTT. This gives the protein CASSGLAGGSTDTQYF.

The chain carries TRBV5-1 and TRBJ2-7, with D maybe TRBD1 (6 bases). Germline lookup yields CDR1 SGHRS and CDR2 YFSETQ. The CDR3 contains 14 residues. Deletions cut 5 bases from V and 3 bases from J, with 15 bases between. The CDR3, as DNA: TGCGCCAGCAGAGGGGGAATTTTAAACTACGAGCAGTACTTC. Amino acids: CASRGGILNYEQYF.

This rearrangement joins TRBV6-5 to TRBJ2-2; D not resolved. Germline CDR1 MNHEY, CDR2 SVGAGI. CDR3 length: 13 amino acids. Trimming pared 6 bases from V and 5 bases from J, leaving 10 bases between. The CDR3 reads CASSSLSTGELFF. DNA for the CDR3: TGTGCCAGCAGCTCACTATCGACCGGGGAGCTGTTTTTT.

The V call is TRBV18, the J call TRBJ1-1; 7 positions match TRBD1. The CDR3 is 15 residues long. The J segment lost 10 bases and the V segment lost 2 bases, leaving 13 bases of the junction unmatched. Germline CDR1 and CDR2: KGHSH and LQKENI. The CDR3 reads CASSPDREVSPAAFF. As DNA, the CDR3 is TGTGCCAGCTCACCAGACAGGGAGGTTTCCCCAGCAGCTTTCTTT. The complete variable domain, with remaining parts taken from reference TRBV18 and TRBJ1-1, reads NAGVMQNPRHLVRRRGQEARLRCSPMKGHSHVYWYRQLPEEGLKFMVYLQKENIIDESGMPKERFSAEFPKEGPSILRIQQVVRGDSAAYFCASSPDREVSPAAFFGQGTRLTVV.

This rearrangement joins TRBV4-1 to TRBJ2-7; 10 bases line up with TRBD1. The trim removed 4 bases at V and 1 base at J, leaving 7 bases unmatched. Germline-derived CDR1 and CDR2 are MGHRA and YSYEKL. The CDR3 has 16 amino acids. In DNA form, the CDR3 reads TGCGCCAGCAGCCCCGGGACAGGGGTTGGGTCCTACGAGCAGTACTTC. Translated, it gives CASSPGTGVGSYEQYF.

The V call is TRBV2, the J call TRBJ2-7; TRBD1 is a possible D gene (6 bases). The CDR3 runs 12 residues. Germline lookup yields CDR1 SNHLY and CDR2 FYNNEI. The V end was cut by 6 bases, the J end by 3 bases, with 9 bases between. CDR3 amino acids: CASRGQNYEQYF. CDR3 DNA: TGTGCCAGCAGGGGACAAAACTACGAGCAGTACTTC.

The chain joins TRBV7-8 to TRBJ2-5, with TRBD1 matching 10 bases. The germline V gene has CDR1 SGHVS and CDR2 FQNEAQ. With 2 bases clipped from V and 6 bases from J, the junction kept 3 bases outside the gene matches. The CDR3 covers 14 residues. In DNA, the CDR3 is TGTGCCAGCAGCTTAAGCGACAGGGGGCAGACCCAGTACTTC. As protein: CASSLSDRGQTQYF.

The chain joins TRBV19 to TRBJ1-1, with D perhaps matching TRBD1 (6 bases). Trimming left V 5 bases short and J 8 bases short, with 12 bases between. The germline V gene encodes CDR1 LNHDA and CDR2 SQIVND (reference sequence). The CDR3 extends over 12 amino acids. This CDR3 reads CASSVEGTEAFF. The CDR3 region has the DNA TGTGCCAGTAGTGTCGAGGGGACAGAAGCTTTCTTT.

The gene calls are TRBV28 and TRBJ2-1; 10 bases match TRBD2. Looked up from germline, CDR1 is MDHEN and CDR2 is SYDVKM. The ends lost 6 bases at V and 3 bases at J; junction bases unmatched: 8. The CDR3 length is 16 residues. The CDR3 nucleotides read TGTGCCAGCAGCGGCGGACTAGCGGAGATCTACAATGAGCAGTTCTTC. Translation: CASSGGLAEIYNEQFF.

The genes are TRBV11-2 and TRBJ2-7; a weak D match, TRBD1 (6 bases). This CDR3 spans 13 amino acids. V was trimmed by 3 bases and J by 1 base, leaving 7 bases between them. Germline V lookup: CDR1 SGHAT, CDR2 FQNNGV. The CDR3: CASSLDSSYEQYF. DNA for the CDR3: TGTGCCAGCAGCTTGGACAGTTCCTACGAGCAGTACTTC.

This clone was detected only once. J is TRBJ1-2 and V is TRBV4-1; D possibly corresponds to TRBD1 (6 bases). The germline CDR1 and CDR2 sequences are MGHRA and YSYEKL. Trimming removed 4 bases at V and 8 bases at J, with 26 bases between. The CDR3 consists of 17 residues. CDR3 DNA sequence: TGCGCCAGCAGCCTCCCACTTCGTGGGGCAGGGGCGGGCGGCTACACCTTC. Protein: CASSLPLRGAGAGGYTF.

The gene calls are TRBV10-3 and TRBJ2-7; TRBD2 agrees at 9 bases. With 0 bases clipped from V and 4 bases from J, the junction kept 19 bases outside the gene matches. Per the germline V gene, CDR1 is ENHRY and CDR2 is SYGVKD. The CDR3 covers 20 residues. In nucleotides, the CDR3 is TGTGCCATCAGTGAGTCTAAACAGGGAGCGGGAGGCCGGACCAGGTACGAGCAGTACTTC. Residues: CAISESKQGAGGRTRYEQYF.

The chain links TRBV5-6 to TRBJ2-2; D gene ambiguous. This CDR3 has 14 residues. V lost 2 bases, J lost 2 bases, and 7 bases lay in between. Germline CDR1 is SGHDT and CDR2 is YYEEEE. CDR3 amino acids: CASSFLLNTGELFF. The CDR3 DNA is TGTGCCAGCAGCTTTCTTCTTAACACCGGGGAGCTGTTTTTT. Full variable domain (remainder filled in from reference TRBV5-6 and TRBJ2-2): DAGVTQSPTHLIKTRGQQVTLRCSPKSGHDTVSWYQQALGQGPQFIFQYYEEEERQRGNFPDRFSGHQFPNYSSELNVNALLLGDSALYLCASSFLLNTGELFFGEGSRLTVL.

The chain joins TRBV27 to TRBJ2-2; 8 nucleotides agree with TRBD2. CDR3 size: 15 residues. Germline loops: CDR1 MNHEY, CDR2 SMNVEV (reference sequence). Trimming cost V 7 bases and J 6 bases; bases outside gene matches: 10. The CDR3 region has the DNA TGTGCCAGCAATTCGGCCGGGAGGGCCTCCGGGGAGCTGTTTTTT. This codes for CASNSAGRASGELFF.

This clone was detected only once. The CDR3 DNA is TGTGCCAGCCGGGAACCAGGGGGAACCGGGGAGCTGTTTTTT. Translating it yields CASREPGGTGELFF. V is TRBV11-3 and J is TRBJ2-2, with TRBD1 matching 7 bases. There are 14 residues in the CDR3. Trimming removed 8 bases from V and 5 bases from J; junction bases left unmatched: 8. Germline assignment: CDR1 SGHNT and CDR2 YENEEA. The full variable domain, in which reference TRBV11-3 and TRBJ2-2 provide the parts outside the CDR3, is EAGVVQSPRYKIIEKKQPVAFWCNPISGHNTLYWYLQNLGQGPELLIRYENEEAVDDSQLPKDRFSAERLKGVDSTLKIQPAELGDSAVYLCASREPGGTGELFFGEGSRLTVL.

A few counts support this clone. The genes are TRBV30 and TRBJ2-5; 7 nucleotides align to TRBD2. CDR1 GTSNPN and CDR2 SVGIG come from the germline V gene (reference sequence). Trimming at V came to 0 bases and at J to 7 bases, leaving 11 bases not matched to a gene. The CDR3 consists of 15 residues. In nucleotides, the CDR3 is TGTGCCTGGAGTGTACTTTTGGGCAGGGAGGGGACCCAGTACTTC. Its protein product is CAWSVLLGREGTQYF.

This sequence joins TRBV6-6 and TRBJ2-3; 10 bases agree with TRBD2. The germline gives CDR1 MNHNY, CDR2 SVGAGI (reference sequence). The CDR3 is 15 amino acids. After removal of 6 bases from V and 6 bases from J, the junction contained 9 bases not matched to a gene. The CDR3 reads CASRRSGGVEDTQYF. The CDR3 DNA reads TGTGCCAGCAGAAGAAGCGGGGGGGTCGAGGATACGCAGTATTTT.

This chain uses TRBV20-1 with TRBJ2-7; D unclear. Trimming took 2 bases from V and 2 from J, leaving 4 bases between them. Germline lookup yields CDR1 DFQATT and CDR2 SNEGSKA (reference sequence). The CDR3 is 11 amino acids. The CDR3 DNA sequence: TGCAGTGCTAGACAGACCTACGAGCAGTACTTC. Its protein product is CSARQTYEQYF.

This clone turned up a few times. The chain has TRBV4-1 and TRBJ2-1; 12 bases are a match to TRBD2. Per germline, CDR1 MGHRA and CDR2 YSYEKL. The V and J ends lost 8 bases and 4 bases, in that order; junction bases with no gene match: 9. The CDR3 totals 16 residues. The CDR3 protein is CASRPPLAGGYNEQFF. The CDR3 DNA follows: TGCGCCAGCCGCCCCCCACTAGCGGGGGGATACAATGAGCAGTTCTTC.

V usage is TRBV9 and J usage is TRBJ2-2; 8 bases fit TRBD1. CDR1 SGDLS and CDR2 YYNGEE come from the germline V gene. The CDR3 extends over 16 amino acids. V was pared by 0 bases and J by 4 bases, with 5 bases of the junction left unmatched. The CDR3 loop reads CASSVAGQGGTGELFF. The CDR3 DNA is TGTGCCAGCAGCGTAGCAGGACAGGGCGGCACCGGGGAGCTGTTTTTT.

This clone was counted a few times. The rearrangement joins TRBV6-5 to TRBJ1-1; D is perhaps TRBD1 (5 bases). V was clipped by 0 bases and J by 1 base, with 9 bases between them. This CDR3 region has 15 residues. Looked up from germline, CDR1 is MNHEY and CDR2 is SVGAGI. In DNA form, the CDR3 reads TGTGCCAGCAGTTACTCGGAGGGGCCGAACACTGAAGCTTTCTTT. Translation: CASSYSEGPNTEAFF.

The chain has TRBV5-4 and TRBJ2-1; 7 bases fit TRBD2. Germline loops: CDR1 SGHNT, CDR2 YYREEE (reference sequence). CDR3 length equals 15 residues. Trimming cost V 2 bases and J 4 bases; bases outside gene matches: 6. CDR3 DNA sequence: TGTGCCAGCAGCTTTCAGCGGGGAGAATACAATGAGCAGTTCTTC. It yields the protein CASSFQRGEYNEQFF. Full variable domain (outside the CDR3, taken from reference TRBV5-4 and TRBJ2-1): ETGVTQSPTHLIKTRGQQVTLRCSSQSGHNTVSWYQQALGQGPQFIFQYYREEENGRGNFPPRFSGLQFPNYSSELNVNALELDDSALYLCASSFQRGEYNEQFFGPGTRLTVL.

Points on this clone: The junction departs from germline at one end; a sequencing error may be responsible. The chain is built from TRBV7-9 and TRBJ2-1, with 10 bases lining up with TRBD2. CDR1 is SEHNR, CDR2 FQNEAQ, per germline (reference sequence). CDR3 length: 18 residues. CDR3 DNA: TGTTCCAGCAGCCTCCAAGCGGGAGGGTCAGGCTCCTACAATGAGCAGTTCTTC. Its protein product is CSSSLQAGGSGSYNEQFF.

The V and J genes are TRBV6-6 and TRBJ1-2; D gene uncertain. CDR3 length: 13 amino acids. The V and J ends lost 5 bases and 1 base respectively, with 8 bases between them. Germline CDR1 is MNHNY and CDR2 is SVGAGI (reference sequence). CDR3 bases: TGTGCCAGCAGTATCCTAGATAACTATGGCTACACCTTC. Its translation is CASSILDNYGYTF.

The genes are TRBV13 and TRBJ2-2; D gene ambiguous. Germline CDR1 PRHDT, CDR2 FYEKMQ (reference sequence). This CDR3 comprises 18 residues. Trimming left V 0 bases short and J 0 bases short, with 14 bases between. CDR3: CASSLGLKVAANTGELFF. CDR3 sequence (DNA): TGTGCCAGCAGCTTAGGCCTAAAGGTAGCTGCGAACACCGGGGAGCTGTTTTTT.

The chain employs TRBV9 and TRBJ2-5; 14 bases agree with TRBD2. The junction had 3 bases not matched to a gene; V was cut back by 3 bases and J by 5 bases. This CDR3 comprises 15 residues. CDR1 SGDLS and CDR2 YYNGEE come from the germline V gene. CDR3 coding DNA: TGTGCCAGCAGCGGGGGACTAGCGGGAGTTGAGACCCAGTACTTC. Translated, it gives CASSGGLAGVETQYF.

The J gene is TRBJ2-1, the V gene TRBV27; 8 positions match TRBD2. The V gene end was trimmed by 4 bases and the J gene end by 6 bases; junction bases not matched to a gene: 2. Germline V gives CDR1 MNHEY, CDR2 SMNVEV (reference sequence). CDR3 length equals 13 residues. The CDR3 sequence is CASSSGLVNEQFF. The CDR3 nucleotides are TGTGCCAGCAGTTCGGGACTAGTCAATGAGCAGTTCTTC.